One sample yielded the 25 T cell receptor beta chains listed below, sequenced in a study of blood T cell repertoires in COVID-19. The table came from immunoSEQ multiplex PCR; TCRdb's copy has only in-frame clones and leaves some out. The sample includes roughly 250,000 clones, around four fifths seen only once; the top ten take 9.5% to 15%. Material for sequencing was peripheral blood. The receptors come from a woman aged 55-70 years with active or convalescent COVID-19.

This chain links TRBV5-4 with TRBJ1-2; 7 bases fit TRBD1. Per the germline V gene, CDR1 is SGHNT and CDR2 is YYREEE (reference sequence). V lost 0 bases and J lost 8; bases outside the gene matches: 7. The CDR3 covers 14 residues. The CDR3 bases are TGTGCCAGCAGCTTGGACGCAGGGGACAGAGGCTACACCTTC. It encodes CASSLDAGDRGYTF.

The chain couples TRBV25-1 to TRBJ1-1, with TRBD1 matching over 7 bases. The CDR3 is 13 amino acids. Trimming at V came to 10 bases and at J to 0 bases, leaving 5 bases not matched to a gene. Per germline, CDR1 MGHDK and CDR2 SYGVNS. Here the CDR3 DNA reads TGTGCCACCAAGGACAGGATGAACACTGAAGCTTTCTTT. It specifies CATKDRMNTEAFF. Variable domain in full (rest from reference TRBV25-1 and TRBJ1-1): EADIYQTPRYLVIGTGKKITLECSQTMGHDKMYWYQQDPGMELHLIHYSYGVNSTEKGDLSSESTVSRIRTEHFPLTLESARPSHTSQYLCATKDRMNTEAFFGQGTRLTVV.

This sequence joins TRBV19 and TRBJ2-1; 8 bases match TRBD1. This CDR3 is built from 14 residues. Germline V lookup: CDR1 LNHDA, CDR2 SQIVND (reference sequence). Trimming at V came to 5 bases and at J to 7 bases, leaving 7 bases not matched to a gene. The CDR3 DNA is TGTGCCAGTAGTCTAAGGACAGGGCGGAATGAGCAGTTCTTC. Its protein is CASSLRTGRNEQFF. Variable domain in full (rest from reference TRBV19 and TRBJ2-1): DGGITQSPKYLFRKEGQNVTLSCEQNLNHDAMYWYRQDPGQGLRLIYYSQIVNDFQKGDIAEGYSVSREKKESFPLTVTSAQKNPTAFYLCASSLRTGRNEQFFGPGTRLTVL.

The chain recombines TRBV5-1 with TRBJ1-6; unclear D gene. The CDR3 runs to 14 residues. The V gene's germline CDR1 is SGHRS and CDR2 YFSETQ. The V end was cut by 4 bases, the J end by 9 bases, with 14 bases between. DNA for the CDR3: TGCGCCAGCAGCCTCCGGTCCCGGGGTTCACCCCTCCACTTT. Protein: CASSLRSRGSPLHF.

V and J are TRBV6-4 and TRBJ1-1, with a weak D call TRBD1 (5 bases). The CDR3 is made up of 15 amino acids. Trimming took 6 bases from V and 1 from J, leaving 15 bases between them. CDR1 MRHNA and CDR2 SNTAGT come from the germline V gene. In DNA form, the CDR3 reads TGTGCCAGCAGAGCCCAGGGACTGGCGAACACTGAAGCTTTCTTT. It codes for CASRAQGLANTEAFF.

The chain uses TRBV29-1 and TRBJ1-3; tentative D call: TRBD1 (6 bases). The germline V gene has CDR1 SQVTM and CDR2 ANQGSEA. Trimming left V 2 bases short and J 3 bases short, with 17 bases between. There are 16 residues in the CDR3. CDR3 sequence reads: CSVESRLQGSGNTIYF. The CDR3 coding sequence is TGCAGCGTTGAAAGTAGACTACAGGGAAGTGGAAACACCATATATTTT.

The chain recombines TRBV28 with TRBJ1-1; 9 nucleotides agree with TRBD1. Germline CDR1 reads MDHEN; CDR2 reads SYDVKM. The CDR3 runs 13 residues. J gave up 4 bases and V 9 bases, and 6 bases lay outside the gene matches. In DNA form, the CDR3 reads TGTGCCAGTACAGGGGGCGCCGGCACTGAAGCTTTCTTT. Translation: CASTGGAGTEAFF.

The chain recombines TRBV6-6 with TRBJ1-2, with D hard to call. Deletions cut 6 bases from V and 7 bases from J, with 15 bases between. Germline CDR1 and CDR2: MNHNY and SVGAGI (reference sequence). The CDR3 contains 13 residues. The CDR3 loop is CASSKTGLSGYTF. CDR3 DNA: TGTGCCAGCAGCAAAACGGGGTTGAGTGGCTACACCTTC.

V usage is TRBV3-1 (or the pseudogene TRBV3-2) and J usage is TRBJ1-4, with D tentatively TRBD1 (5 bases). Trimming left V 8 bases short and J 4 bases short, with 17 bases between. This CDR3 is built from 15 residues. The germline V gene encodes CDR1 LGHDT and CDR2 YNNKEL (reference sequence). The CDR3 DNA sequence: TGTGCCAGCTCCCTCCAGGTGGGACTTAATGAAAAACTGTTTTTT. Translated: CASSLQVGLNEKLFF.

The CDR3: CAWRSRTGVNSPLHF. The CDR3 nucleotides read TGTGCCTGGAGGAGCCGGACAGGGGTAAATTCACCCCTCCACTTT. The V and J genes are TRBV30 and TRBJ1-6; 9 bases map to TRBD1. The junction had 7 bases not matched to a gene; V was cut back by 3 bases and J by 7 bases. The CDR3 contains 15 residues. The V gene's germline CDR1 is GTSNPN and CDR2 SVGIG (reference sequence).

V and J are TRBV29-1 and TRBJ1-1, with TRBD1 matching over 8 bases. CDR1 is SQVTM, CDR2 ANQGSEA, per germline. This CDR3 is built from 13 residues. V lost 7 bases and J lost 3; bases outside the gene matches: 7. CDR3 amino acids: CSARQGRDTEAFF. CDR3 nucleotide sequence: TGCAGCGCTCGACAGGGGCGCGACACTGAAGCTTTCTTT.

This clone was picked up a small number of times. The rearrangement uses TRBV13 and TRBJ2-7, with D possibly matching TRBD2 (5 bases). The CDR3 sequence is 14 residues long. The germline V gene encodes CDR1 PRHDT and CDR2 FYEKMQ (reference sequence). V dropped 10 bases and J dropped 2 bases, with 18 bases sitting between them. The chain's CDR3 is CATRRFLAAYEQYF. The CDR3 coding sequence is TGTGCCACCCGAAGGTTCCTAGCCGCCTACGAGCAGTACTTC.

This CDR3 is CASSIGQVTQPQHF. The CDR3 DNA follows: TGTGCCAGTAGTATAGGACAGGTCACCCAGCCCCAGCATTTT. J is TRBJ1-5 and V is TRBV19; D possibly corresponds to TRBD1 (6 bases). This CDR3 region has 14 residues. Germline V gives CDR1 LNHDA, CDR2 SQIVND (reference sequence). V shed 1 base and J shed 7 bases, with 11 bases lying between them.

The gene calls are TRBV10-3 and TRBJ1-1; 8 positions agree with TRBD1. The CDR3 covers 13 residues. The J segment lost 2 bases and the V segment lost 10 bases, leaving 6 bases of the junction unmatched. The V gene's germline CDR1 is ENHRY and CDR2 SYGVKD. This CDR3 reads CATETGVNTEAFF. The CDR3 nucleotides read TGTGCCACCGAGACAGGGGTTAACACTGAAGCTTTCTTT.

CDR3 sequence (DNA): TGCGCCAGCAGCCAAGAGGGCCTAGCGGGGCCATGGGAGACCCAGTACTTC. Translating it yields CASSQEGLAGPWETQYF. The chain is built from TRBV4-1 and TRBJ2-5, with TRBD2 matching over 9 bases. The J segment lost 5 bases and the V segment lost 0 bases, leaving 10 bases of the junction unmatched. Looked up from germline, CDR1 is MGHRA and CDR2 is YSYEKL. CDR3 length equals 17 residues.

This chain connects TRBV5-4 to TRBJ2-7, with 7 bases that match TRBD1. Unmatched junction bases numbered 13, after V lost 1 base and J lost 6 bases. The CDR3 consists of 16 residues. Germline V CDR1 and CDR2: SGHNT, YYREEE (reference sequence). DNA of the CDR3: TGTGCCAGCAGCTTGTTCGCTTCAGGGGGTGGGGCCGAGCAGTACTTC. It is translated as CASSLFASGGGAEQYF.

This rearrangement joins TRBV28 to TRBJ2-2; 7 positions match TRBD1. Looked up from germline, CDR1 is MDHEN and CDR2 is SYDVKM. The CDR3 is 13 amino acids. V lost 2 bases, J lost 6 bases, and 0 bases stayed unmatched. Written as DNA, the CDR3 is TGTGCCAGCAGTTTACAGGGGGCCGGGGAGCTGTTTTTT. Residues: CASSLQGAGELFF. The complete variable domain, with remaining parts taken from reference TRBV28 and TRBJ2-2, reads DVKVTQSSRYLVKRTGEKVFLECVQDMDHENMFWYRQDPGLGLRLIYFSYDVKMKEKGDIPEGYSVSREKKERFSLILESASTNQTSMYLCASSLQGAGELFFGEGSRLTVL.

The V and J genes are TRBV7-9 and TRBJ1-2; D perhaps matches TRBD1 (6 bases). The germline V and J ends were trimmed by 5 bases and 5 bases, with 21 bases remaining between them. The CDR3 runs to 16 residues. The germline V gene has CDR1 SEHNR and CDR2 FQNEAQ (reference sequence). Here the CDR3 reads CASSPGGGGARYGYTF. The CDR3 DNA sequence: TGTGCCAGCAGCCCGGGGGGGGGCGGAGCAAGATATGGCTACACCTTC.

This rearrangement joins TRBV21-1 to TRBJ2-5; the table assigns TRBD2, which was not confirmed against the DNA. TRBV21-1 is a pseudogene locus. The CDR3 sequence is 15 residues long. The CDR3 nucleotides read TGTGCCAGCAGCAACCTGGGACTGGTCGAAGAGACCCAGTACTTC. It is translated as CASSNLGLVEETQYF.

The chain recombines TRBV18 with TRBJ1-4; 10 bases match TRBD1. There are 17 residues in the CDR3. V lost 3 bases and J lost 0; bases outside the gene matches: 4. CDR1 and CDR2 from the germline V gene are KGHSH and LQKENI. In DNA, the CDR3 is TGTGCCAGCTCACCTCTGACAGGGGGCTCAACTAATGAAAAACTGTTTTTT. Amino acids: CASSPLTGGSTNEKLFF.

CDR3 protein: CASSPGRGGSTDTQYF. DNA for the CDR3: TGTGCCAGCTCCCCAGGGAGGGGGGGAAGCACAGATACGCAGTATTTT. The chain links TRBV18 to TRBJ2-3; possibly TRBD2 for D (7 bases). With 6 bases removed from V and 0 bases from J, the gap between germline ends came to 16 bases. The CDR3 totals 16 residues. Looked up from germline, CDR1 is KGHSH and CDR2 is LQKENI.

About this clone itself: Distinct nucleotide sequences in the sample also encode this CDR3. The chain carries TRBV6-1 and TRBJ1-2, with TRBD1 matching over 7 bases. Germline V gives CDR1 MNHNS, CDR2 SASEGT. Germline trimming cut 3 bases from V and 4 bases from J; bases unmatched to any gene: 2. CDR3 length: 13 residues. The CDR3 bases are TGTGCCAGCAGTGAGGCAGGGGGCTATGGCTACACCTTC. Translation gives CASSEAGGYGYTF.

The table lists this clone with a count of one. V and J are TRBV27 and TRBJ1-1; TRBD1 matches 7 bases. The CDR3 totals 15 residues. Trimming removed 5 bases from V and 0 bases from J; junction bases left unmatched: 6. CDR1 is MNHEY and CDR2 is SMNVEV in the germline V gene (reference sequence). CDR3 in amino acids: CASSPNRGVNTEAFF. In DNA form, the CDR3 reads TGTGCCAGCAGTCCCAACAGGGGCGTGAACACTGAAGCTTTCTTT.

J is TRBJ1-5 and V is TRBV19; D gene uncertain. V lost 3 bases to trimming and J lost 10 bases, with 10 bases between them. CDR1 LNHDA and CDR2 SQIVND come from the germline V gene (reference sequence). The CDR3 runs to 12 residues. Written as DNA, the CDR3 is TGTGCCAGTAGTATGAAGCTAGGTCCCCAGCATTTT. This encodes CASSMKLGPQHF.

V and J are TRBV5-1 and TRBJ1-1; D is undetermined. The CDR3 has 14 residues. The germline V and J ends were trimmed by 0 bases and 0 bases, with 6 bases remaining between them. Germline V gene data show CDR1 as SGHRS and CDR2 as YFSETQ. For the CDR3, the DNA is TGCGCCAGCAGCTTGGTTGGCATGAACACTGAAGCTTTCTTT. Translated, it gives CASSLVGMNTEAFF.